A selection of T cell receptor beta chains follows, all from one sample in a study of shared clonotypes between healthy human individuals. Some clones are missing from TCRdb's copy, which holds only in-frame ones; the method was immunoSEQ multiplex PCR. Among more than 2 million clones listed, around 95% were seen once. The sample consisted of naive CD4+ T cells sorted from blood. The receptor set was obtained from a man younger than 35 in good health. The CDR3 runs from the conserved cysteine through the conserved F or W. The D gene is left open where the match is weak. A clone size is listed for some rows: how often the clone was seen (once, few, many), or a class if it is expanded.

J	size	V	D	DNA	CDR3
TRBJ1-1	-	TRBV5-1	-	TGCGCCAGCAGCTTTATAGGGCATGGGGACACTGAAGCTTTCTTT	CASSFIGHGDTEAFF
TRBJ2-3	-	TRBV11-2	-	TGTGCCAGCAGCTTAGATCTATTGCCGACGCAGTATTTT	CASSLDLLPTQYF
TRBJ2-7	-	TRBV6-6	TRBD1	TGTGCCAGCACATCGGTAGGACAGGGCTACGAGCAGTACTTC	CASTSVGQGYEQYF
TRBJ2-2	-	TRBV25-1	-	TGTGCCAGCAGGGGACTCGCCCCCAACACCGGGGAGCTGTTTTTT	CASRGLAPNTGELFF
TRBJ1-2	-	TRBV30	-	TGTGCCTGGAGTAATGCAGTGATTAACTATGGCTACACCTTC	CAWSNAVINYGYTF
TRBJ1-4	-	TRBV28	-	TGTGCCAGCAGTTCTTCCCGGGACTTTAGAAATGAAAAACTGTTTTTT	CASSSSRDFRNEKLFF
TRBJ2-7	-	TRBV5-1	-	TGCGCCAGCAGCTTATCCCAGGGAGAGCAGTACTTC	CASSLSQGEQYF
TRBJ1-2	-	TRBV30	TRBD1	TGTGCCTGGAGTCCGACAGGGTACCCTGGCTACACCTTC	CAWSPTGYPGYTF
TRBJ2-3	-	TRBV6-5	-	TGTGCCAGCAGTACTGGACTATCTAGCACAGATACGCAGTATTTT	CASSTGLSSTDTQYF
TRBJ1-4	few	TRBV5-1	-	TGCGCCAGCAGCTTGGGGGATGCAACTAATGAAAAACTGTTTTTT	CASSLGDATNEKLFF
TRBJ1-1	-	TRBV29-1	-	TGCAGCGTTGATTCGGGGAACACTGAAGCTTTCTTT	CSVDSGNTEAFF
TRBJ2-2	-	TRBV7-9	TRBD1	TGTGCCAGCAGGTCAAGACAGGGGGTCGAAACCGGGGAGCTGTTTTTT	CASRSRQGVETGELFF
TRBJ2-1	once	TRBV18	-	TGTGCCAGCTCGACGACAGTAAATGAGCAGTTCTTC	CASSTTVNEQFF
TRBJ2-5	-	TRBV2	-	TGTGCCAGCGCGGGCGAAGAGACCCAGTACTTC	CASAGEETQYF